Presented here are 25 T cell receptor beta chains from one specimen sequenced in a study of cytomegalovirus exposure and HLA in healthy donors. A multiplex PCR was run with 60 Vbeta primers and 13 Jbeta primers. Generated by immunoSEQ multiplex PCR, the TCRdb table keeps only in-frame clones and is missing some. The table has fewer than 200,000 clones, about three quarters seen once. The sequenced material came from PBMCs. The source is a female donor in good health and CMV-seronegative.

CDR3 protein: CASSETQQGYTF. CDR3 in DNA: TGTGCCAGCAGTGAAACCCAACAGGGCTACACCTTC. The V gene is TRBV2, the J gene TRBJ1-2; D is unclear. The CDR3 has 12 residues. V gave up 2 bases and J gave up 8 bases, with 9 bases separating them. CDR1 is SNHLY, CDR2 FYNNEI, per germline. Full variable domain (rest looked up from reference TRBV2 and TRBJ1-2): EPEVTQTPSHQVTQMGQEVILRCVPISNHLYFYWYRQILGQKVEFLVSFYNNEISEKSEIFDDQFSVERPDGSNFTLKIRSTKLEDSAMYFCASSETQQGYTFGSGTRLTVV.

The chain recombines TRBV10-3 with TRBJ1-5; 8 bases map to TRBD1. From germline, CDR1 is ENHRY and CDR2 SYGVKD. V gave up 6 bases and J gave up 2 bases; unmatched junction bases: 9. This CDR3 has 16 amino acids. The CDR3 region is CAISEGSGGGNQPQHF. For the CDR3, the DNA is TGTGCCATCAGCGAGGGGTCAGGGGGCGGCAATCAGCCCCAGCATTTT.

V usage is TRBV2 and J usage is TRBJ1-5; the D is unclear. V was shortened by 8 bases and J by 3 bases, with 5 bases between the two germline ends. The CDR3 totals 11 residues. The germline CDR1 and CDR2 sequences are SNHLY and FYNNEI. The CDR3 DNA sequence: TGTGCCAGCGGCCTCAATCAGCCCCAGCATTTT. This sequence encodes CASGLNQPQHF. The variable domain in full, completed from reference TRBV2 and TRBJ1-5, reads EPEVTQTPSHQVTQMGQEVILRCVPISNHLYFYWYRQILGQKVEFLVSFYNNEISEKSEIFDDQFSVERPDGSNFTLKIRSTKLEDSAMYFCASGLNQPQHFGDGTRLSIL.

This clone was seen just once. The genes are TRBV5-1 and TRBJ2-7, with 11 positions matching TRBD1. Looked up from germline, CDR1 is SGHRS and CDR2 is YFSETQ. The CDR3 consists of 14 residues. J was trimmed by 9 bases and V by 5 bases; bases with no gene match: 10. CDR3 nucleotide sequence: TGCGCCAGCAGATCAGGGTGGGACAGGGGGGCGCAGTACTTC. Translated: CASRSGWDRGAQYF.

The chain links TRBV6-5 to TRBJ2-3; TRBD2 might be the D (5 bases). V was pared by 6 bases and J by 6 bases, with 19 bases between. CDR1 is MNHEY and CDR2 is SVGAGI in the germline V gene. The CDR3 runs to 15 residues. The CDR3 protein is CASSPRDPGGDTQYF. CDR3 coding DNA: TGTGCCAGCAGCCCCCGAGACCCCGGCGGGGATACGCAGTATTTT.

This chain joins TRBV5-8 and TRBJ1-3; TRBD1 is a possible D gene (5 bases). CDR1 and CDR2 (germline): SGHTS, YDEGEE. V dropped 4 bases and J dropped 1 base, with 15 bases sitting between them. This CDR3 region has 16 residues. DNA of the CDR3: TGTGCCAGCAGCCCCCGGGGGGGAAGTTCTGGAAACACCATATATTTT. It encodes CASSPRGGSSGNTIYF.

V and J are TRBV13 and TRBJ1-2; 8 bases match TRBD1. Trimming took 0 bases from V and 0 from J; bases not matched to a gene: 9. In germline, CDR1 is PRHDT, CDR2 FYEKMQ (reference sequence). This CDR3 is 18 amino acids long. This CDR3 is CASSLGRIYRGANYGYTF. The CDR3 coding sequence is TGTGCCAGCAGCTTAGGCCGAATCTACAGGGGGGCTAACTATGGCTACACCTTC.

The J gene is TRBJ1-2, the V gene TRBV5-1; 9 bases are shared with TRBD1. The V and J ends lost 4 bases and 2 bases, in that order; junction bases with no gene match: 6. Germline lookup yields CDR1 SGHRS and CDR2 YFSETQ. The CDR3 consists of 15 residues. In DNA, the CDR3 is TGCGCCAGCAGCCCTGGGACAGGGACGAACTATGGCTACACCTTC. Translating it yields CASSPGTGTNYGYTF.

The chain combines TRBV7-2 with TRBJ1-2, with 7 bases that match TRBD1. Germline trimming cut 4 bases from V and 5 bases from J; bases unmatched to any gene: 7. Germline CDR1 reads SGHTA; CDR2 reads FQGNSA. The CDR3 is 14 residues long. CDR3 DNA sequence: TGTGCCAGCAGCTCCAGGACAGGCACTTATGGCTACACCTTC. Residues: CASSSRTGTYGYTF.

The chain joins TRBV7-9 to TRBJ1-3; D is ambiguous. V was cut by 4 bases and J by 4 bases, with 11 bases left in between. CDR1 SEHNR and CDR2 FQNEAQ come from the germline V gene (reference sequence). The CDR3 extends over 14 amino acids. The CDR3 bases are TGTGCCAGCAGCTCAGGCTTCCTAGGAAACACCATATATTTT. Its protein product is CASSSGFLGNTIYF.

The rearrangement links TRBV5-4 to TRBJ2-5; TRBD2 matches at 7 bases. CDR3 size: 15 residues. Per germline, CDR1 SGHNT and CDR2 YYREEE (reference sequence). For the CDR3, the DNA is TGTGCGATCAGCGGAGCTAGCGGACCCCAAGAGACCCAGTACTTC. This gives the protein CAISGASGPQETQYF.

J is TRBJ2-1 and V is TRBV5-1; no firm D call. The germline CDR1 and CDR2 sequences are SGHRS and YFSETQ. This CDR3 has 16 amino acids. V was clipped by 0 bases and J by 8 bases, with 18 bases between them. The CDR3 nucleotides are TGCGCCAGCAGCTTGGTACTACCTAATCCCCGTCATGAGCAGTTCTTC. Translating it yields CASSLVLPNPRHEQFF.

This clone was observed a single time. This chain links TRBV20-1 with TRBJ2-3; D is undetermined. CDR1 is DFQATT, CDR2 SNEGSKA, per germline (reference sequence). Trimming took off 6 bases at V and 11 bases at J, with 15 bases between the two ends. This CDR3 has 11 amino acids. The CDR3 nucleotides read TGCAGTGCCTCGATCCAGAGACAGCAGTATTTT. Residues: CSASIQRQQYF.

This clone was counted a few times. The chain combines TRBV18 with TRBJ2-3; D is uncertain. This CDR3 has 13 residues. Trimming removed 4 bases from V and 3 bases from J, with 8 bases in between. Germline loops: CDR1 KGHSH, CDR2 LQKENI. In nucleotides, the CDR3 is TGTGCCAGCTCACTACCCGCGACAGATACGCAGTATTTT. It specifies CASSLPATDTQYF.

This chain links TRBV7-2 with TRBJ2-1, with a tentative D call TRBD2 (5 bases). Germline lookup yields CDR1 SGHTA and CDR2 FQGNSA. CDR3 length: 14 amino acids. V lost 1 base and J 10 bases, leaving 14 bases between the germline ends. CDR3 residues: CASSLGTSRREQFF. The CDR3 DNA sequence: TGTGCCAGCAGCTTAGGAACCTCCAGGAGGGAGCAGTTCTTC. Together with reference TRBV7-2 and TRBJ2-1, the CDR3 gives the full variable domain: GAGVSQSPSNKVTEKGKDVELRCDPISGHTALYWYRQSLGQGLEFLIYFQGNSAPDKSGLPSDRFSAERTGGSVSTLTIQRTQQEDSAVYLCASSLGTSRREQFFGPGTRLTVL.

The V gene is TRBV12-2, the J gene TRBJ1-1; TRBD1 is taken as the D call from the table, unchecked against the DNA. TRBV12-2 is deemed a pseudogene. This CDR3 has 13 amino acids. The CDR3 coding sequence is TGTGCAAGTCGCTTCGACAGGGGTTGGGAAGCTTTCTTT. Translated, it gives CASRFDRGWEAFF.

The genes are TRBV13 and TRBJ1-1; weak D call: TRBD1 (5 bases). Germline loops: CDR1 PRHDT, CDR2 FYEKMQ (reference sequence). CDR3 length equals 15 residues. Trimming removed 0 bases from V and 8 bases from J, with 16 bases in between. The CDR3 DNA follows: TGTGCCAGCAGCTTAGGTTCAGGGCCGTCACGGGAAGCTTTCTTT. The encoded protein is CASSLGSGPSREAFF.

The chain links TRBV6-5 to TRBJ1-1, with D unresolved. This CDR3 contains 12 residues. The germline V gene has CDR1 MNHEY and CDR2 SVGAGI. Trimming stripped 5 bases from V and 8 bases from J, with 12 bases between. The CDR3 spells CASSPPAGEAFF. In DNA form, the CDR3 reads TGTGCCAGCAGTCCTCCCGCGGGAGAAGCTTTCTTT.

The rearrangement links TRBV25-1 to TRBJ2-1; 9 nucleotides align to TRBD2. The V and J ends lost 4 bases and 0 bases, in that order; junction bases with no gene match: 7. Germline V gene sequence: CDR1 MGHDK, CDR2 SYGVNS. This CDR3 contains 17 residues. This chain's CDR3 is CASSGTTSGSSYNEQFF. The CDR3 DNA follows: TGTGCCAGCAGTGGTACGACTAGCGGCAGCTCCTACAATGAGCAGTTCTTC.

This sequence joins TRBV9 and TRBJ1-4; D gene uncertain. Germline V lookup: CDR1 SGDLS, CDR2 YYNGEE. The CDR3 sequence is 14 residues long. Trimming left V 0 bases short and J 4 bases short, with 7 bases between. The CDR3 sequence: CASSVDPYNEKLFF. Written as DNA, the CDR3 is TGTGCCAGCAGCGTAGATCCCTATAATGAAAAACTGTTTTTT.

The V call is TRBV10-2, the J call TRBJ1-5; D call uncertain. The CDR3 is made up of 15 amino acids. V lost 4 bases and J 2 bases, leaving 12 bases between the germline ends. Germline CDR1 and CDR2: WSHSY and SAAADI. CDR3 bases: TGCGCCAGCAGTGGTTTCGGTTTGGGCAATCAGCCCCAGCATTTT. Translation gives CASSGFGLGNQPQHF.

The chain recombines TRBV30 with TRBJ1-2; tentatively, D is TRBD1 (6 bases). The CDR3 has 12 amino acids. The germline V gene has CDR1 GTSNPN and CDR2 SVGIG (reference sequence). The ends were cut back, 6 bases at V and 4 bases at J, with 12 bases in the middle. CDR3 nucleotide sequence: TGTGCCTGTGTTCAGGGGCCCTATGGCTACACCTTC. Translated, it gives CACVQGPYGYTF.

The rearrangement links TRBV18 to TRBJ2-1; tentatively, D is TRBD2 (6 bases). The CDR3 contains 15 residues. V lost 3 bases and J 5 bases, leaving 14 bases between the germline ends. Germline V lookup: CDR1 KGHSH, CDR2 LQKENI. CDR3 loop: CASSPAYPGDNEQFF. The DNA of the CDR3 is TGTGCCAGCTCACCGGCTTATCCGGGGGACAATGAGCAGTTCTTC.

The chain employs TRBV6-1 and TRBJ2-7; no clear D gene. Germline V CDR1 and CDR2: MNHNS, SASEGT. This CDR3 has 13 residues. Deletions cut 2 bases from V and 8 bases from J, with 13 bases between. CDR3 nucleotide sequence: TGTGCCAGCAGTGAAATCGTGGGCGTCCAGCAGTACTTC. This sequence encodes CASSEIVGVQQYF.

The genes are TRBV11-2 and TRBJ2-1, with 8 bases that match TRBD1. From germline, CDR1 is SGHAT and CDR2 FQNNGV. The CDR3 spans 15 residues. V was clipped by 4 bases and J by 0 bases; unmatched bases: 2. DNA of the CDR3: TGTGCCAGCAGCTCTACAGGGGGCTCCTACAATGAGCAGTTCTTC. This sequence encodes CASSSTGGSYNEQFF.